This T cell receptor (beta chain) was obtained from a study of vaccination and CD4 T cells after COVID-19. Broader study findings: Median reactive clonotypes, those recognizing SARS-CoV-2, rose from around 21 to 38, not significantly. A median of around 86% of reactive clones, in convalescent patients, became evident only post-vaccination.

A remark on this clonotype: Its specificity is not known.

The Oncomine TCR Beta short-read assay was what sequenced the DNA obtained from cultured CD4+ T cells. MiXCR, run by TCRdb on the PCR reads, gives a single entry per CDR3 protein. Counted here are 6,500 to 8,500 distinct CDR3 sequences, roughly three fifths occurring once; the ten biggest clones make up approximately 17%. Treatment specified: roughly 10-day PBMC culture with coronavirus spike peptide pools or control peptides (ViraFEST assay). Positive PCR results dated from March to December 2020, before the US Alpha, Beta and Delta variants. The clonotype comes from a human donor who had recovered from COVID-19. The specimen was CD4+ T cells from blood, cultured in vitro.

For the CDR3, the DNA is TGTGCCAGCATGGACAGGGGGCGGCAAAGAATTCAGTACTTC. Protein product: CASMDRGRQRIQYF. The chain carries TRBV6-1 and TRBJ2-4; TRBD1 matches at 11 bases. Germline CDR1 reads MNHNS; CDR2 reads SASEGT. The CDR3 runs 14 residues. The V gene end was trimmed by 7 bases and the J gene end by 10 bases; junction bases not matched to a gene: 9.